Below, 6 T cell receptor beta chains from the same sample are listed, as sequenced in a study of CD4 T cells in relation to SARS-CoV-2 and coronaviruses. Unexposed donor CD4+ T cells date from about 2011-2018, before the COVID-19 pandemic. The table came from immunoSEQ multiplex PCR; TCRdb's copy has only in-frame clones and leaves some out. This table holds some 64,000 clones, about 95% found once. Sequenced material: naive CD4+ T cells from PBMCs. As to subset: naive CD4+ T cells isolated by negative enrichment. Every receptor here comes from a human donor in good health.

The chain couples TRBV24-1 to TRBJ1-2; D gene ambiguous. Trimming took 7 bases from V and 4 from J, leaving 12 bases between them. Germline V gene data show CDR1 as KGHDR and CDR2 as SFDVKD. The CDR3 loop spans 13 amino acids. The chain's CDR3 is CATSRGGPYGYTF. The CDR3 DNA sequence: TGTGCCACCAGCCGAGGCGGACCCTATGGCTACACCTTC.

The chain combines TRBV24-1 with TRBJ2-7; D gene uncertain. V was cut by 4 bases and J by 1 base, with 4 bases left in between. CDR1 and CDR2 (germline): KGHDR, SFDVKD. This CDR3 spans 12 amino acids. Written as DNA, the CDR3 is TGTGCCACCAGTGACTCGTCCTACGAGCAGTACTTC. Translating gives CATSDSSYEQYF.

The gene calls are TRBV18 and TRBJ1-5; D not certain. The CDR3 runs to 12 residues. Trimming left V 3 bases short and J 4 bases short, with 4 bases between. Germline V gene data show CDR1 as KGHSH and CDR2 as LQKENI. CDR3 residues: CASSPRNQPQHF. The CDR3 coding sequence is TGTGCCAGCTCACCGCGAAATCAGCCCCAGCATTTT.

The V gene is TRBV9, the J gene TRBJ2-1, with 11 bases that match TRBD2. The CDR3 is 16 residues long. Unmatched junction bases numbered 5, after V lost 2 bases and J lost 4 bases. Looked up from germline, CDR1 is SGDLS and CDR2 is YYNGEE. The CDR3 nucleotides are TGTGCCAGCAGCGTTACCGGGACTAGCGGATACAATGAGCAGTTCTTC. Translated: CASSVTGTSGYNEQFF.

The chain joins TRBV19 to TRBJ2-6, with D unclear. The CDR3 contains 17 residues. V gave up 2 bases and J gave up 0 bases, with 11 bases separating them. CDR1 is LNHDA, CDR2 SQIVND, per germline (reference sequence). CDR3 DNA sequence: TGTGCCAGTAGTATATCTTTAGGTCGCTCTGGGGCCAACGTCCTGACTTTC. It is translated as CASSISLGRSGANVLTF.

V and J are TRBV2 and TRBJ1-2, with 7 bases fitting TRBD1. Trimming cost V 7 bases and J 5 bases; bases outside gene matches: 10. CDR3 length equals 14 residues. The germline V gene has CDR1 SNHLY and CDR2 FYNNEI. The CDR3 loop is CASIFRGQQYGYTF. CDR3 bases: TGTGCCAGCATTTTCCGGGGACAGCAATATGGCTACACCTTC.